The table lists the clone carrying this T cell receptor beta chain with a few counts. TCRdb processed the 5' RACE reads anew with MiXCR; each CDR3 protein has one entry. The top ten clones hold 5.1% of a sample with about 210,000 distinct CDR3 sequences, less than 10% of them seen once. This entry comes from a study of identical twins. The CDR3 covers 14 residues. V was clipped by 6 bases and J by 0 bases, with 11 bases between them. Per germline, CDR1 MNHNS and CDR2 SASEGT. This TCR was sampled from a woman younger than 30 in good health. Sequencing input: memory (CD45RO+) T cells sorted from blood. The rearrangement uses TRBV6-1 and TRBJ1-2; tentative D call: TRBD1 (6 bases). The CDR3 nucleotides read TGTGCCAGCAGAAGACAGGTGCCTAACTATGGCTACACCTTC. Translating gives CASRRQVPNYGYTF.